Below, 8 T cell receptor beta chains from the same sample are listed, as sequenced in a study of shared clonotypes between healthy human individuals. TCRdb's table, derived via immunoSEQ multiplex PCR, lists solely in-frame clones and lacks some. The data contain 2 million to 2.5 million clones, 90% to 95% of them singletons. The sequenced material came from naive CD4+ T cells from PBMCs. The subset denotes: CD45RA+ positively selected. Source of these receptors: a man aged 18-30 years in good health. Some clones in this sample may be carry-over from other donors' samples.

Note on this clone: Other DNA sequences of this sample code for an identical CDR3. The chain couples TRBV18 to TRBJ2-1, with a tentative D call TRBD2 (6 bases). Trimming stripped 0 bases from V and 2 bases from J, with 11 bases between. The CDR3 length is 16 residues. The germline gives CDR1 KGHSH, CDR2 LQKENI. DNA of the CDR3: TGTGCCAGCTCACCACCGGGAACGGGGGCCTACAATGAGCAGTTCTTC. This translates into CASSPPGTGAYNEQFF.

V is TRBV13 and J is TRBJ2-4; D remains unclear. This CDR3 is 17 amino acids long. The V and J ends lost 0 bases and 1 base respectively, with 13 bases between them. Germline V CDR1 and CDR2: PRHDT, FYEKMQ (reference sequence). CDR3: CASSLGRTGYAKNIQYF. The CDR3 bases are TGTGCCAGCAGCTTAGGCCGAACTGGTTATGCCAAAAACATTCAGTACTTC.

The chain combines TRBV30 with TRBJ2-1, with D perhaps being TRBD1 or TRBD2 (6 bases each). Trimming pared 6 bases from V and 12 bases from J, leaving 18 bases between. This CDR3 is built from 12 residues. CDR1 GTSNPN and CDR2 SVGIG come from the germline V gene (reference sequence). CDR3 sequence (DNA): TGTGCCTGCACCTTGGGGGGCGTTAGGCAGTTCTTC. This sequence encodes CACTLGGVRQFF.

V and J are TRBV7-3 and TRBJ2-1, with 12 bases that match TRBD2. Germline V gene sequence: CDR1 SGHTA, CDR2 FQGTGA. V dropped 6 bases and J dropped 0; count of bases not matched to a gene: 6. The CDR3 has 17 amino acids. The CDR3 DNA is TGTGCCAGCAGTCGGACTAGCGGGGCAAGCTCCTACAATGAGCAGTTCTTC. Translating it yields CASSRTSGASSYNEQFF.

The V gene is TRBV7-6, the J gene TRBJ2-7; the match to TRBD1 covers 7 bases. The CDR3 contains 17 residues. Germline trimming cut 3 bases from V and 3 bases from J; bases unmatched to any gene: 14. Germline V gene data show CDR1 as SGHVS and CDR2 as FNYEAQ. The CDR3 sequence is CASSLLRPRTGYYEQYF. The CDR3 bases are TGTGCCAGCAGCTTGCTTCGGCCCAGGACAGGATACTACGAGCAGTACTTC.

The V gene is TRBV21-1, the J gene TRBJ1-4; TRBD1 is the table's D call, not checked against the DNA. TRBV21-1 is a listed pseudogene. CDR3 size: 15 residues. Here the CDR3 DNA reads TGTGCCAGCAGCACCGGGACAGGGGGCTTGAAGGGTCTGTTTTTT. Translation gives CASSTGTGGLKGLFF.

V usage is TRBV5-4 and J usage is TRBJ2-7; 7 bases are a match to TRBD2. Germline-derived CDR1 and CDR2 are SGHNT and YYREEE (reference sequence). With 4 bases clipped from V and 2 bases from J, the junction kept 24 bases outside the gene matches. The length of the CDR3 is 20 residues. Here the CDR3 DNA reads TGTGCCAGCAGCGCAAGCGGGACTTTTCATACCCCCGGGGGTCCCTACGAGCAGTACTTC. Translation gives CASSASGTFHTPGGPYEQYF.

V is TRBV5-4 and J is TRBJ2-7, with D unclear. The CDR3 is 14 amino acids. Trimming removed 6 bases at V and 5 bases at J, with 18 bases between. CDR1 is SGHNT, CDR2 YYREEE, per germline (reference sequence). The CDR3 spells CASTFGQFLDEQYF. The CDR3 DNA is TGTGCCAGCACCTTTGGCCAGTTTCTAGACGAGCAGTACTTC.